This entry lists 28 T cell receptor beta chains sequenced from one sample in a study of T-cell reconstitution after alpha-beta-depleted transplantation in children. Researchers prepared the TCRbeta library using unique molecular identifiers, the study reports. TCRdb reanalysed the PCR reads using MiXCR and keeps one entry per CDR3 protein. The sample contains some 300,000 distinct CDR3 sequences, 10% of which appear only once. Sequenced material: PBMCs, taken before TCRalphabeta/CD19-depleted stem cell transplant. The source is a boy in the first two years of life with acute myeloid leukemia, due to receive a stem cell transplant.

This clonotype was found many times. The CDR3 spells CAQGQGVYEQYF. The CDR3 region has the DNA TGTGCCCAAGGACAGGGCGTCTACGAGCAGTACTTC. This chain uses TRBV30 with TRBJ2-7, with 8 positions matching TRBD1. The CDR3 has 12 amino acids. J gave up 3 bases and V 8 bases, and 6 bases lay outside the gene matches. CDR1 is GTSNPN, CDR2 SVGIG, per germline (reference sequence).

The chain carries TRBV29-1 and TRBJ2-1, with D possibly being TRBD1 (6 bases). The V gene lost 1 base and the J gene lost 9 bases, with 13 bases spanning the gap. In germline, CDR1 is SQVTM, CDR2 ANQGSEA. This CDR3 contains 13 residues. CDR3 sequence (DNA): TGCAGCGTTGAAGTTTCAGGGGCTTCTGAGCAGTTCTTC. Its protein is CSVEVSGASEQFF.

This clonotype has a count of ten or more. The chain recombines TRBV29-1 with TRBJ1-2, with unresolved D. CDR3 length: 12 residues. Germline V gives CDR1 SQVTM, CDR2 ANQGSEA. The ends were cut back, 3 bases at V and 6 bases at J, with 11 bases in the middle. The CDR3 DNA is TGCAGCGTTGATAGGCAGACGGATGGCTACACCTTC. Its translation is CSVDRQTDGYTF. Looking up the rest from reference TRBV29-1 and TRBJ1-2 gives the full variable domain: SAVISQKPSRDICQRGTSLTIQCQVDSQVTMMFWYRQQPGQSLTLIATANQGSEATYESGFVIDKFPISRPNLTFSTLTVSNMSPEDSSIYLCSVDRQTDGYTFGSGTRLTVV.

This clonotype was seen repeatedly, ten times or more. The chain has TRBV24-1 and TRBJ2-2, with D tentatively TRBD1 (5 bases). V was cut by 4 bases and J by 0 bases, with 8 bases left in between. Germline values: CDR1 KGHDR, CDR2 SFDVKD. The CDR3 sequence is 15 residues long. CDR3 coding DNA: TGTGCCACCAGTGACAGGGAATCGAACACCGGGGAGCTGTTTTTT. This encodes CATSDRESNTGELFF.

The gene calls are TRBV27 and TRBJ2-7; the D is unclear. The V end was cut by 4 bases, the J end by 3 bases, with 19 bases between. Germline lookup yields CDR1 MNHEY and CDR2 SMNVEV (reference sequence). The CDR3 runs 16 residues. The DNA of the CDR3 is TGTGCCAGCAGTTCAAGGGCACCGACACGCGGCTACGAGCAGTACTTC. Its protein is CASSSRAPTRGYEQYF.

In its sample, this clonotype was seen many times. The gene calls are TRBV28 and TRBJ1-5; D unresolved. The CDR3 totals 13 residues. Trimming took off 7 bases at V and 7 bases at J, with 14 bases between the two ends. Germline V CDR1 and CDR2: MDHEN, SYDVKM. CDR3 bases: TGTGCCAGCACCCCGGACGGCGGGCAGCCCCAGCATTTT. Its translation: CASTPDGGQPQHF.

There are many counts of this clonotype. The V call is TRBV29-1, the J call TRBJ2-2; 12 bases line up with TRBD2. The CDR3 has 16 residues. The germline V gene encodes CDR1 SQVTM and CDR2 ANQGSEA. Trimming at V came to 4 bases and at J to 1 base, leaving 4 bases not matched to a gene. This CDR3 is CSVASGRAGNTGELFF. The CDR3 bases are TGCAGCGTTGCTAGCGGGAGGGCGGGGAACACCGGGGAGCTGTTTTTT.

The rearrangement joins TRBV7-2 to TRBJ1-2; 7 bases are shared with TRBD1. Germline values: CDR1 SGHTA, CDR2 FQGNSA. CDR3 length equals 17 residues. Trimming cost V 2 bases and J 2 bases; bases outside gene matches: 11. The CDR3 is CASSLWGGGQANYGYTF. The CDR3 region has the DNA TGTGCCAGCAGCTTATGGGGGGGCGGACAGGCCAACTATGGCTACACCTTC.

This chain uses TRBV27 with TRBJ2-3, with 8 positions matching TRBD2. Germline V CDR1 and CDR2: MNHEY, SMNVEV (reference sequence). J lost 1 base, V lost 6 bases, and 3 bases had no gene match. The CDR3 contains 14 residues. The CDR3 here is CASRGRGGTDTQYF. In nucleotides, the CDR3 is TGTGCCAGCAGGGGGCGGGGGGGCACAGATACGCAGTATTTT.

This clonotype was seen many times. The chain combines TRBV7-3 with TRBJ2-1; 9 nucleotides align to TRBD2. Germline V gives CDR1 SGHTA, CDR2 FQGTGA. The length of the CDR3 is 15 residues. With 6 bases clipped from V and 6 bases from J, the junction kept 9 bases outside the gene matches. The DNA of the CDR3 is TGTGCCAGCAGTCCAATAGCGGGAGCTACCAATGAGCAGTTCTTC. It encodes CASSPIAGATNEQFF.

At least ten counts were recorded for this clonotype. This CDR3 is CASSLGQGVNQPQHF. CDR3 in DNA: TGTGCCAGCAGTTTGGGACAGGGGGTCAATCAGCCCCAGCATTTT. The rearrangement joins TRBV12-3 or TRBV12-4 to TRBJ1-5; the match to TRBD1 covers 11 bases. The CDR3 sequence is 15 residues long. The junction had 1 base not matched to a gene; V was cut back by 3 bases and J by 3 bases.

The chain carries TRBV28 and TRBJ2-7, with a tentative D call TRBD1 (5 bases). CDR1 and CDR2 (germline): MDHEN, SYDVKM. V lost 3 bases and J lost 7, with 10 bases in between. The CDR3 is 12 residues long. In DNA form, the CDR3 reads TGTGCCAGCAGTTTCGGCAGGGTTGAGCAGTACTTC. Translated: CASSFGRVEQYF.

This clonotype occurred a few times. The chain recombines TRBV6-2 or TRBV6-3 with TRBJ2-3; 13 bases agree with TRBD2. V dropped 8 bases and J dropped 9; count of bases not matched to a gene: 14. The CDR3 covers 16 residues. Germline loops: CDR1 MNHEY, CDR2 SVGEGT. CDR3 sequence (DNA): TGTGCCAGCCGAATCGGACTAGCGGGAGAAAGGGGCACGCAGTATTTT. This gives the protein CASRIGLAGERGTQYF.

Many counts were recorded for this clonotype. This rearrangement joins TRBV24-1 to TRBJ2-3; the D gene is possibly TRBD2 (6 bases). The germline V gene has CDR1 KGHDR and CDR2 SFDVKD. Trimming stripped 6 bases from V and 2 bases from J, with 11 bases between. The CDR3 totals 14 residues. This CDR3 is CATSRGFITDTQYF. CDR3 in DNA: TGTGCCACCAGTCGGGGGTTCATCACAGATACGCAGTATTTT.

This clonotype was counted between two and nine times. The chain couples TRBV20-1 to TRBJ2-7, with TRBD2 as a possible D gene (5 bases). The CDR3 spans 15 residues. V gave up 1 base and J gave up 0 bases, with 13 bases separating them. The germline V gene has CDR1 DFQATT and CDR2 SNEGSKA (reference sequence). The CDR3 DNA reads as TGCAGTGCTAGAGGCTTGGGCGGGCTCTCCTACGAGCAGTACTTC. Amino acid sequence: CSARGLGGLSYEQYF.

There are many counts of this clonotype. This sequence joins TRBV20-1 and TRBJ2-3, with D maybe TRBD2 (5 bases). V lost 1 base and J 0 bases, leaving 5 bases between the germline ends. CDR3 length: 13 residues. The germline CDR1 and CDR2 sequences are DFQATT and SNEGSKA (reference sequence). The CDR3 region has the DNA TGCAGTGCTAGAGGGACTAGCACAGATACGCAGTATTTT. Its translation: CSARGTSTDTQYF.

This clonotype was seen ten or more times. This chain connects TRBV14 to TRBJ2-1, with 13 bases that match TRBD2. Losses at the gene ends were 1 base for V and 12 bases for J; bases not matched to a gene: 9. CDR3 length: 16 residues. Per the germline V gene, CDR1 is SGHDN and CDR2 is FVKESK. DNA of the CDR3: TGTGCCAGCAGCCAAGGACTAGCGGGAGGAGGTGCAGGGCAGTTCTTC. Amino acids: CASSQGLAGGGAGQFF.

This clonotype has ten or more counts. The DNA for the CDR3 is TGCAGTGCTAGAGATACAGAGGGGTTATGGTATGGCTACACCTTC. Translating gives CSARDTEGLWYGYTF. The chain carries TRBV20-1 and TRBJ1-2, with a weak D call TRBD1 (5 bases). Trimming stripped 0 bases from V and 5 bases from J, with 16 bases between. Looked up from germline, CDR1 is DFQATT and CDR2 is SNEGSKA (reference sequence). The CDR3 has 15 residues.

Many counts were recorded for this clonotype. CDR3 DNA sequence: TGTGCCAGCAGTTACTCGGCCGACAAGATTCGCCATGAGCAGTTCTTC. Translating gives CASSYSADKIRHEQFF. The chain links TRBV6-5 to TRBJ2-1; no clear D. CDR3 length: 16 residues. Trimming took off 0 bases at V and 8 bases at J, with 17 bases between the two ends. Per the germline V gene, CDR1 is MNHEY and CDR2 is SVGAGI.

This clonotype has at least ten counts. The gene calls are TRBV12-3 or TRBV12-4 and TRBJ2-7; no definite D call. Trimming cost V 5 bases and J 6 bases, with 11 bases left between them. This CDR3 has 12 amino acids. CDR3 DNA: TGTGCCAGCAGTCGTCTAAGTTCCGAGCAGTACTTC. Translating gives CASSRLSSEQYF.

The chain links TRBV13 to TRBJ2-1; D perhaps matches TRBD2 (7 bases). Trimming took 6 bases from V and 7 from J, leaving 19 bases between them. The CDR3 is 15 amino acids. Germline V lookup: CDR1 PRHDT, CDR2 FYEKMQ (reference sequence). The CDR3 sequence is CASRSGGLLGNEQFF. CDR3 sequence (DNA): TGTGCCAGCAGATCCGGGGGGCTGTTAGGAAATGAGCAGTTCTTC.

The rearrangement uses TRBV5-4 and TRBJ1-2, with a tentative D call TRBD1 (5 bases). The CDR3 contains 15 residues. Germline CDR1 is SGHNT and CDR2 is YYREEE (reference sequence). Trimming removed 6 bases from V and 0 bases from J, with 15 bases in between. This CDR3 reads CASNRRGEANYGYTF. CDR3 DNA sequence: TGTGCCAGCAACCGGCGGGGCGAGGCTAACTATGGCTACACCTTC.

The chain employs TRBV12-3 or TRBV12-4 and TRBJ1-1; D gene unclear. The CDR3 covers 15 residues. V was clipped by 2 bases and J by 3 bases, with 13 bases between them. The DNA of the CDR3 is TGTGCCAGCAGTTTATATGGAGGGAGGGACACTGAAGCTTTCTTT. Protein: CASSLYGGRDTEAFF.

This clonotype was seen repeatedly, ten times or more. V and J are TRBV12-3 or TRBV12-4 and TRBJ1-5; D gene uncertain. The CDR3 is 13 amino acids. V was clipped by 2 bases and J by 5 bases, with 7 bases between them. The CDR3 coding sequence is TGTGCCAGCAGTTTAAACAGTTATCAGCCCCAGCATTTT. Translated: CASSLNSYQPQHF.

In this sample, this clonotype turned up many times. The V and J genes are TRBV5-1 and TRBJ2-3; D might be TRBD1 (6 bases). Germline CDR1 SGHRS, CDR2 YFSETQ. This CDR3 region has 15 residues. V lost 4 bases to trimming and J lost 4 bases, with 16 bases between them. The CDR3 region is CASSAETGNPDTQYF. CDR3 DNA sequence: TGCGCCAGCAGCGCAGAAACAGGGAACCCAGATACGCAGTATTTT.

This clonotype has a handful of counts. CDR3 in DNA: TGCAGTGCTACCTATCCGAGACTAGCGGGAGTATACGAGCAGTACTTC. Its translation is CSATYPRLAGVYEQYF. The chain has TRBV20-1 and TRBJ2-7, with TRBD2 matching over 12 bases. V lost 4 bases, J lost 4 bases, and 11 bases stayed unmatched. The CDR3 is 16 amino acids. Looked up from germline, CDR1 is DFQATT and CDR2 is SNEGSKA (reference sequence).

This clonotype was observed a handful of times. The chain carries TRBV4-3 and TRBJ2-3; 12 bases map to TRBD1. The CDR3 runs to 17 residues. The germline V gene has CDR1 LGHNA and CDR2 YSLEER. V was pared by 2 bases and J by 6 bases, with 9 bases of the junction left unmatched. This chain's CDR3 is CASSQSEGQGARDTQYF. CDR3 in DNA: TGCGCCAGCAGCCAATCGGAGGGACAGGGGGCGCGTGATACGCAGTATTTT.

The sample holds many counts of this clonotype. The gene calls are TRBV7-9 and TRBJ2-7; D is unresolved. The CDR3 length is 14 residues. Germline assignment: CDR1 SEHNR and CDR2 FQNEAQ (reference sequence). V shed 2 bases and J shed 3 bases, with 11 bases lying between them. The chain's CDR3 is CASSLTLDGYEQYF. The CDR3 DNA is TGTGCCAGCAGCTTAACTTTGGACGGCTACGAGCAGTACTTC.